Following are 13 T cell receptor beta chains from one sample sequenced in a study of T cells in Graves' hyperthyroidism and ophthalmopathy. Using RNA transcripts as the source, TCR beta CDR3 regions were amplified. HTBI primers were the set used in a first-round RT-PCR of the TCR CDR3. MiXCR, applied by TCRdb to the multiplex PCR reads, yields one record per CDR3 protein. There are over 700,000 distinct CDR3 sequences in the sample; roughly a third occur only once, and roughly 31% lies in the top ten. Material: blood. These receptor sequences come from a woman aged 35 to 49 with Graves' hyperthyroidism.

The chain couples TRBV12-3 or TRBV12-4 to TRBJ1-5; 7 nucleotides align to TRBD1. V lost 5 bases, J lost 4 bases, and 14 bases stayed unmatched. The CDR3 length is 17 residues. CDR3 bases: TGTGCCAGCAGTACTCTGTGGGGGGACAGCCCTAATCAGCCCCAGCATTTT. This gives the protein CASSTLWGDSPNQPQHF.

The chain carries TRBV12-3 or TRBV12-4 and TRBJ1-1; 9 nucleotides line up with TRBD1. The CDR3 is made up of 15 amino acids. The ends lost 5 bases at V and 6 bases at J; junction bases unmatched: 10. CDR3 DNA: TGTGCCAGCAGTGAGGGACAGGGAGGGTTCGCTGAAGCTTTCTTT. Protein product: CASSEGQGGFAEAFF.

There are many counts of this clonotype. This chain links TRBV7-2 with TRBJ1-2; no reliable D call. Germline V gives CDR1 SGHTA, CDR2 FQGNSA. Trimming removed 1 base from V and 4 bases from J, with 13 bases in between. The length of the CDR3 is 15 residues. CDR3 DNA: TGTGCCAGCAGCTTAGTGGGCGGGCTAAGCTATGGCTACACCTTC. This codes for CASSLVGGLSYGYTF.

This clonotype occurred a few times. The CDR3 DNA reads as TGTGCCAGTAGCCAGAGGGGCTCGGGACAGGGGCTTCAGCCCCAGCATTTT. This translates into CASSQRGSGQGLQPQHF. The chain uses TRBV19 and TRBJ1-5, with TRBD1 identical over 10 bases. The CDR3 extends over 17 amino acids. Germline CDR1 reads LNHDA; CDR2 reads SQIVND (reference sequence). The V and J ends lost 6 bases and 6 bases, in that order; junction bases with no gene match: 14.

The sample holds many counts of this clonotype. This chain connects TRBV12-3 or TRBV12-4 to TRBJ1-5, with unresolved D. The CDR3 is made up of 12 amino acids. Trimming removed 1 base from V and 6 bases from J, with 4 bases in between. The CDR3 sequence is CASSLEVQPQHF. In nucleotides, the CDR3 is TGTGCCAGCAGTTTAGAGGTTCAGCCCCAGCATTTT.

This sequence joins TRBV10-3 and TRBJ1-6, with 11 bases fitting TRBD1. Germline CDR1 reads ENHRY; CDR2 reads SYGVKD. The CDR3 contains 15 residues. Trimming removed 5 bases from V and 6 bases from J; junction bases left unmatched: 3. The DNA for the CDR3 is TGTGCCATCAGTCCGGGACAGGGGGGTAATTCACCCCTCCACTTT. Its protein product is CAISPGQGGNSPLHF.

For this clonotype: Without the conserved terminal phenylalanine or tryptophan, this CDR3 likely stems from a read error. The CDR3 bases are TGTGCCAGCAGCTTGGAGGGTAAGACTGAAGCTTTCCTT. Encoded protein: CASSLEGKTEAFL. The V and J genes are TRBV7-9 and TRBJ1-1; D remains ambiguous. The V and J ends lost 3 bases and 5 bases respectively, with 10 bases between them. Germline V CDR1 and CDR2: SEHNR, FQNEAQ (reference sequence). The CDR3 loop spans 13 amino acids.

This clonotype has only a few counts. The junction shows a germline mismatch at one end, possibly a read error. The rearrangement joins TRBV4-1 to TRBJ1-1, with TRBD1 as a possible D gene (6 bases). The CDR3 is 15 residues long. Germline values: CDR1 MGHRA, CDR2 YSYEKL. CDR3: CASSQDSYRDTEAFF. The CDR3 DNA is TGCGCCAGCAGCCAAGATTCCTACCGGGACACAGAAGCTTTCTTT.

This clonotype was picked up many times. This sequence joins TRBV20-1 and TRBJ1-2; 7 nucleotides agree with TRBD1. The CDR3 runs to 15 residues. V was pared by 3 bases and J by 6 bases, with 13 bases of the junction left unmatched. CDR1 is DFQATT and CDR2 is SNEGSKA in the germline V gene (reference sequence). For the CDR3, the DNA is TGCAGTGCTAGGATACAGGGGTATAGTACTGATGGCTACACCTTC. It is translated as CSARIQGYSTDGYTF.

The V gene is TRBV28, the J gene TRBJ1-5; no clear D gene. V was clipped by 3 bases and J by 7 bases, with 10 bases between them. From germline, CDR1 is MDHEN and CDR2 SYDVKM. The CDR3 is 13 residues long. The CDR3, as DNA: TGTGCCAGCAGTTTGGGCCCCAGGCAGCCCCAGCATTTT. This codes for CASSLGPRQPQHF. The full variable domain, in which reference TRBV28 and TRBJ1-5 provide the parts outside the CDR3, is DVKVTQSSRYLVKRTGEKVFLECVQDMDHENMFWYRQDPGLGLRLIYFSYDVKMKEKGDIPEGYSVSREKKERFSLILESASTNQTSMYLCASSLGPRQPQHFGDGTRLSIL.

Turning to this clonotype: A much larger clonotype is one base distant, so this may be a read error. The chain uses TRBV2 and TRBJ2-7; 10 nucleotides align to TRBD1. In germline, CDR1 is SNHLY, CDR2 FYNNEI. The CDR3 is 13 residues long. For the CDR3, the DNA is TGTGCCATTGCGGGACAGGGGATCCACGAGCGGTACTTC. Residues: CAIAGQGIHERYF.

At least ten counts were recorded for this clonotype. The chain uses TRBV19 and TRBJ2-6; no clear D gene. V lost 5 bases and J 0 bases, leaving 14 bases between the germline ends. The CDR3 has 17 residues. From germline, CDR1 is LNHDA and CDR2 SQIVND (reference sequence). The CDR3 protein is CASSPPDLGSGANVLTF. In nucleotides, the CDR3 is TGTGCCAGTAGTCCCCCGGACCTGGGCTCTGGGGCCAACGTCCTGACTTTC.

Only a few counts were recorded for this clonotype. V is TRBV20-1 and J is TRBJ2-5, with 11 bases identical to TRBD2. Germline V gives CDR1 DFQATT, CDR2 SNEGSKA (reference sequence). The CDR3 length is 14 residues. With 6 bases clipped from V and 5 bases from J, the junction kept 8 bases outside the gene matches. CDR3 sequence: CSATSGGPGETQYF. CDR3 DNA sequence: TGCAGTGCCACTAGCGGGGGCCCTGGGGAGACCCAGTACTTC.